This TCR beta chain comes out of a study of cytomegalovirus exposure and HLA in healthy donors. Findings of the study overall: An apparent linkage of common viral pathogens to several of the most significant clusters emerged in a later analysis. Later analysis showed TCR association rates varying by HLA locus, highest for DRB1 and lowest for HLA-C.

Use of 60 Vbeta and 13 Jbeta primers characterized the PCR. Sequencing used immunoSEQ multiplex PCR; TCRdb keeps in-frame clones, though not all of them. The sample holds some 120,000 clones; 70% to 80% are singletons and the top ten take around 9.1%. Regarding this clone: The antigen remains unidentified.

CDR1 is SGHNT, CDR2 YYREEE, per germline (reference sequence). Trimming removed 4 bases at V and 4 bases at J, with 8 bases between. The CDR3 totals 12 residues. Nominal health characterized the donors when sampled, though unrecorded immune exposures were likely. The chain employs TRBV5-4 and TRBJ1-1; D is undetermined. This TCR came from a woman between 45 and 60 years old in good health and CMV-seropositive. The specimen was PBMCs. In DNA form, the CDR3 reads TGTGCCAGCAGCCCCTATAGCACTGAAGCTTTCTTT. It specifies CASSPYSTEAFF.